This T cell receptor (beta chain) was sequenced during a study of blood T cell repertoires in COVID-19 (dated by TCRdb to about 2020). About the study as a whole: Samples covering the acute and convalescent phases of COVID-19 were provided by collaborators in the United States, Italy and Spain. The material from the prospective study consisted of cDNA or gDNA derived from T cells, B-cell-depleted T cells, or PBMCs. Subjects who had been exposed to COVID-19, were actively infected with it, or had recovered from it provided the deeply sampled blood TCRbeta repertoires that made up the dataset. The repertoires were released in a freely available public database intended as a resource for research on the immune response to SARS-CoV-2. The samples were drawn from two sources: the first 160 participants of the ongoing ImmuneRACE study, and some 1,300 subjects contributed by 6 global collaborators. A de-identified subject ID, COVID-19 status, age in years and sex were almost always included in the sample metadata. Where HLA class I and class II types were available, the types were taken from metadata supplied by the sample provider, not from assay-based typing.

A note on this clone: Its antigen remains undetermined. No base quality information exists; no much larger clone differs at one position.

TCRbeta CDR3 regions were amplified from genomic DNA using the immunoSEQ Assay, a bias-controlled multiplex PCR. In the authors' own workflow: The number of nucleated cells in each sample was estimated from the amplification of reference gene primers within the assay. To quantify the absolute abundance of each unique TCRbeta CDR3 rearrangement, sequence reads were collapsed and filtered. Productive Simpson clonality was computed per sample as the square root of Simpson's diversity index over productive rearrangements. TCRdb holds this immuneACCESS table with in-frame rearrangements only. Some clones are missing; in checked studies, unresolved V genes explain under half, and the rest has no known cause. V, J and clone size are taken as reported in that table, and D and trimming were inferred from the DNA itself. The sample table contains a few hundred thousand clones; only one count was recorded for around nine tenths of them. The top ten hold about 10% of the sample.

Study-wide findings and limitations: Clinical and demographic metadata were provided uncurated, with the amount varying by source and participant.

Based on the germline V gene, the CDR1 and CDR2 sequences are ENHRY and SYGVKD. V loses 8 bases of germline sequence and J loses 1 base, and the interval between the two ends is 17 bases. Including cysteine and phenylalanine, the CDR3 has 16 amino acids. Only the CDR3 DNA stays, 48 bases, in frame from base 1. One collaborating source in Seattle enrolled patients during active infection and followed them longitudinally through the course of disease. The collaborating institutions used their own protocols to collect whole blood in K2EDTA tubes. For TCRbeta analysis, collaborators shipped samples as frozen whole blood, isolated PBMCs, or DNA extracted from either of those sample types.

Rearrangement joined TRBV10-3 to TRBJ2-2, and perhaps TRBD2 as D gene, on 5 matching bases. This clonotype was obtained from a woman in her 70s with COVID-19, enrolled during active disease. Sequencing was done on a sample of peripheral blood. The CDR3 corresponds to CAILQERTQNTGELFF. The nucleotide sequence is given as TGTGCCATCCTCCAAGAGCGGACGCAGAACACCGGGGAGCTGTTTTTT.